The clone carrying this TCR beta chain appeared a few times. Its antigen is unknown. CDR1 is SGHRS, CDR2 YFSETQ, per germline. V was pared by 0 bases and J by 7 bases, with 7 bases between. This CDR3 contains 12 residues. cDNA synthesis used the whole RNA isolate, giving expressed TCRB sequences. Here immunoSEQ multiplex PCR was the method, and the copy in TCRdb shows in-frame clones only, minus some. The data show roughly 370,000 clones, with more than 11% seen just once and roughly 0.036% held by the top ten. These data originate in a study of beta chain features in type 1 diabetes. General observations from the study: Significant though moderate, a shortening of TCRB CDR3s appeared in all four CD4+ subsets of Type 1 diabetes patients. The cDNA sequencing approach could over-represent high-TCR-expressing cells.

Sorting with CD45RO/CCR7/CD25/CD127/CD95/CD27 yielded naive, central memory, regulatory and stem-like memory CD4+ cells. This TCR derives from a young man in good health. The J gene is TRBJ2-5, the V gene TRBV5-1, with D possibly TRBD1 on 5 matching bases. The sample consisted of naive CD4+ T cells from blood. CDR3 region: CASSLARGTQYF. In DNA form, the CDR3 reads TGCGCCAGCAGCTTGGCAAGGGGGACCCAGTACTTC. The full variable domain, rest sourced from reference TRBV5-1 and TRBJ2-5, is KAGVTQTPRYLIKTRGQQVTLSCSPISGHRSVSWYQQTPGQGLQFLFEYFSETQRNKGNFPGRFSGRQFSNSRSEMNVSTLELGDSALYLCASSLARGTQYFGPGTRLLVL.